The rows below give T cell receptor beta chains drawn from one sample of a study of control samples from healthy donors and cancer patients. Clones were read by immunoSEQ multiplex PCR, and TCRdb kept only the in-frame ones, dropping some. The table lists 53,000 or so clones, roughly 87% of them singletons, with around an eighth in the top ten. The sample taken for sequencing was PBMCs. The receptors were sampled from a man aged 55 to 69 with head and neck cancer. Both conserved end residues are part of each CDR3. D genes are given only for firm matches. Size is omitted from some rows. Given values are once, few, many or a class for expanded clones.

TRBJ1-1,TRBV29-1,-,-,TGCAGCGTTGACTCCGGGGGGCTGGGCACTGAAGCTTTCTTT,CSVDSGGLGTEAFF
TRBJ1-1,TRBV5-1,-,-,TGCGCCAGCAGCTTGGCCCCCCAGGTGAACACTGAAGCTTTCTTT,CASSLAPQVNTEAFF
TRBJ1-1,TRBV15,-,-,TGTGCCGCCTCTTTTGGGCTGAACACTGAAGCTTTCTTT,CAASFGLNTEAFF
TRBJ1-5,TRBV18,-,TRBD1,TGTGCCAGCTCGGAAGGGGTGGGACAGGGGGTCAATCAGCCCCAGCATTTT,CASSEGVGQGVNQPQHF
TRBJ1-1,TRBV29-1,-,TRBD1,TGCAGCGCCGGGAGGGGGCGGAACACTGAAGCTTTCTTT,CSAGRGRNTEAFF
TRBJ1-5,TRBV28,once,-,TGTGCCAGCAGTTTGGTTTCGGGGAACCGCAATCAGCCCCAGCATTTT,CASSLVSGNRNQPQHF
TRBJ1-3,TRBV5-4,-,-,TGTGCCAGCAGCTTGGTTGGTGACTTTGGAAACACCATATATTTT,CASSLVGDFGNTIYF
TRBJ2-3,TRBV4-3,-,-,TGCGCCAGCAGTCAAGATGGTCCTAGCCAACGTTTGGATACGCAGTATTTT,CASSQDGPSQRLDTQYF
TRBJ2-1,TRBV2,few,TRBD2,TGTGCCAGCAGCCGGGACTATTTAAATGAGCAGTTCTTC,CASSRDYLNEQFF
TRBJ1-3,TRBV4-3,-,TRBD1,TGCGCCAGCAGCCGAGACAGGGCGACTGGAAACACCATATATTTT,CASSRDRATGNTIYF
TRBJ2-1,TRBV18,-,-,TGTGCCAGCTCCCCCCAGGGTAGCGGCTATTACAATGAGCAGTTCTTC,CASSPQGSGYYNEQFF
TRBJ1-5,TRBV19,few,-,TGTGCCAGTAGTATCAGTAAAAATCAGCCCCAGCATTTT,CASSISKNQPQHF
TRBJ2-5,TRBV7-7,-,TRBD2,TGTGCCAGCAGCCCCATAGCGGGAGAGCAGGAGACCCAGTACTTC,CASSPIAGEQETQYF
TRBJ2-2,TRBV28,-,-,TGTGCCAGCAGTTTGCGACTGTACACCGGGGAGCTGTTTTTT,CASSLRLYTGELFF
TRBJ2-7,TRBV24-1,-,-,TGTGCCACCAGTGCAACTGGTACCTACGAGCAGTACTTC,CATSATGTYEQYF
TRBJ2-7,TRBV7-9,-,-,TGTGCCAGCAGCTCCGAGAAACAGACCAGCGAGCAGTACTTC,CASSSEKQTSEQYF
TRBJ2-2,TRBV5-1,-,TRBD1,TGCGCCAGCAGCTTGGCCGGGACAGGGGCCCCCGGGGAGCTGTTTTTT,CASSLAGTGAPGELFF
TRBJ2-1,TRBV27,-,-,TGTGCCAGCAGTCCTTGGCTAGCCGGGAGACCCAATGAGCAGTTCTTC,CASSPWLAGRPNEQFF
TRBJ1-3,TRBV9,-,-,TGTGCCAGCAGCGTAGATAGGGCGTATGGAAACACCATATATTTT,CASSVDRAYGNTIYF
TRBJ1-3,TRBV7-2,-,TRBD1,TGTGCCAGCAGGCCTGACAGGGGAGGAAGTACCATATATTTT,CASRPDRGGSTIYF
TRBJ2-5,TRBV5-1,-,-,TGCGCCAGCAGCTCCACCGGGACGGCCCAAGAGACCCAGTACTTC,CASSSTGTAQETQYF
TRBJ1-1,TRBV5-1,-,-,TGCGCCAGCAGCTTGGGGAGGGGCCAGAACACTGAAGCTTTCTTT,CASSLGRGQNTEAFF
TRBJ2-3,TRBV5-4,-,TRBD2,TGTGCCAGCAGCTTGGCGTTAGCGGGGGCTGGGGTGGATACGCAGTATTTT,CASSLALAGAGVDTQYF
TRBJ1-2,TRBV9,once,-,TGTGCCAGCAGCGTAGGCCTAGGGAGCTCGGACAGTAGACAAGATGGCTACACCTTC,CASSVGLGSSDSRQDGYTF
TRBJ2-1,TRBV19,-,-,TGTGCCAGTACGAGACGGGGACTTGCATACAATGAGCAGTTCTTC,CASTRRGLAYNEQFF
TRBJ2-5,TRBV5-1,-,TRBD1,TGCGCCAGCAGCTTGGCCGGGGGACAGGTCCAAGAGACCCAGTACTTC,CASSLAGGQVQETQYF
TRBJ2-3,TRBV24-1,-,-,TGTGCCACCAGTGATTTCGCTCCAGAGGATACGCAGTATTTT,CATSDFAPEDTQYF
TRBJ2-4,TRBV11-3,-,-,TGTGCCAGCAGCTTAGGCCCCGTGAACATTCAGTACTTC,CASSLGPVNIQYF
TRBJ1-1,TRBV2,-,-,TGTGCCAGCAGTTCAGATAGGAACGGTGGAGCTTTCTTT,CASSSDRNGGAFF
TRBJ2-5,TRBV6-2/TRBV6-3,-,-,TGTGCCAGCAGTTACTCTGCCGAGACCCAGTACTTC,CASSYSAETQYF
TRBJ1-1,TRBV11-2,-,TRBD1,TGTGCCAGCAGCTTCACAGGGGTAGGCATGAACACTGAAGCTTTCTTT,CASSFTGVGMNTEAFF
TRBJ1-1,TRBV18,-,-,TGTGCCAGCTCACCACGAAGCCAGGGCGAGAACACTGAAGCTTTCTTT,CASSPRSQGENTEAFF
TRBJ2-3,TRBV19,-,-,TGTGCCAGTAGTATAGGGGGCACGTGGGGTGGCACAGATACGCAGTATTTT,CASSIGGTWGGTDTQYF
TRBJ1-1,TRBV18,-,-,TGTGCCAGCTCACCAAATCTCGCACGGGGGACTGAAGCTTTCTTT,CASSPNLARGTEAFF
TRBJ1-4,TRBV19,-,-,TGTGCCAGTAGTTCATGGAAGGGACGAGAGATTGGGAAACTGTTTTTT,CASSSWKGREIGKLFF
TRBJ2-7,TRBV5-1,-,-,TGCGCCAGCAGCTTGGGTGTCCGGGCAGGGGCGTCGGACGAGCAGTACTTC,CASSLGVRAGASDEQYF
TRBJ2-3,TRBV4-2,-,-,TGTGCCAGCAGCCCTCTCAGTGGCACAGATACGCAGTATTTT,CASSPLSGTDTQYF
TRBJ1-2,TRBV18,-,-,TGTGCCAGCTCACCACAGGGGGGATATACTAACTATGGCTACACCTTC,CASSPQGGYTNYGYTF
TRBJ1-1,TRBV10-3,-,-,TGTGCCATCAGTGGGAACACTGAAGCTTTCTTT,CAISGNTEAFF
TRBJ2-7,TRBV6-1,-,-,TGTGCCAGCAGTGAACAAGCGGGTTCCTACGAGCAGTACTTC,CASSEQAGSYEQYF
TRBJ2-1,TRBV11-1,-,TRBD1,TGTGCCAGCAGCCACCCCGGGACAGGGGATTACAATGAGCAGTTCTTC,CASSHPGTGDYNEQFF
TRBJ2-5,TRBV12-3/TRBV12-4,once,-,TGTGCCAGCAGTCTTGCGGAGACCCAGTACTTC,CASSLAETQYF
TRBJ1-2,TRBV7-8,-,-,TGTGCCAGCAGCTTAGAGGGGAATCAATTTATCTATGGCTACACCTTC,CASSLEGNQFIYGYTF
TRBJ2-3,TRBV7-9,once,-,TGTGCCAGCAGCTTAGTGGGCAGGAGCACAGATACGCAGTATTTT,CASSLVGRSTDTQYF
TRBJ2-1,TRBV6-5,-,TRBD1,TGTGCCAGCAGGATTGCGGACAGGGGTATCGATGAGCAGTTCTTC,CASRIADRGIDEQFF
TRBJ2-7,TRBV28,-,TRBD1,TGTGCCAGCAGTTTAGGGCAATGGTACAGGGGGTCCTACGAGCAGTACTTC,CASSLGQWYRGSYEQYF
TRBJ2-1,TRBV10-3,-,-,TGTGCCATCAGTGAAGATAAACCCACCGATGAGCAGTTCTTC,CAISEDKPTDEQFF
TRBJ2-3,TRBV3-1/TRBV3-2,-,TRBD1,TGTGCCAGCAGTACAGACAGGGCCCGCACAGATACGCAGTATTTT,CASSTDRARTDTQYF
TRBJ1-5,TRBV28,once,-,TGTGCCAGCAGTTCCTTGGGATGGCCCCAGCATTTT,CASSSLGWPQHF
TRBJ2-7,TRBV7-2,-,TRBD2,TGTGCCAGCAGCCCCAATTGGGGCCTAGGGAGGGGTTACGAGCAGTACTTC,CASSPNWGLGRGYEQYF
TRBJ1-5,TRBV6-4,once,-,TGTGCCAGCAGTGACTCAACCCGCCCCCTGGGAAATCAGCCCCAGCATTTT,CASSDSTRPLGNQPQHF
TRBJ2-5,TRBV7-2,-,TRBD2,TGTGCCAGCAGCCCTATAGCGGGGGCCCAAGAGACCCAGTACTTC,CASSPIAGAQETQYF
TRBJ2-7,TRBV28,-,-,TGTGCCAGCAGTTTACTCCGGGGGCGCCTGTACGAGCAGTACTTC,CASSLLRGRLYEQYF
TRBJ2-3,TRBV9,-,TRBD2,TGTGCCAGCAGCGCCCACAGACTAGCGGGGTCTAGCACAGATACGCAGTATTTT,CASSAHRLAGSSTDTQYF
TRBJ1-6,TRBV3-1/TRBV3-2,-,-,TGTGCCAGCAGCCAAAATACTGGGGACGGAAGAAATTCACCCCTCCACTTT,CASSQNTGDGRNSPLHF
TRBJ1-6,TRBV10-3,-,-,TGTGCCATCAATCAGGGATCGAGTAATTCACCCCTCCACTTT,CAINQGSSNSPLHF
TRBJ2-1,TRBV27,-,-,TGTGCCAGCAGTTTATGGGAGAACAATGAGCAGTTCTTC,CASSLWENNEQFF